The next 18 T cell receptor beta chains were all read from a single sample in a study of shared clonotypes between healthy human individuals. The assay was immunoSEQ multiplex PCR, and TCRdb's table has in-frame clones only and misses some. The table lists 2,500,000 or so clones, 80% to 95% of them singletons. Sequenced material: naive CD4+ T cells from PBMCs. Described subset: CD45RA+ positively selected. The source of these receptors is a man between 18 and 35 years old in good health. Some clones in this sample may be carry-over from other donors' samples.

The chain uses TRBV5-4 and TRBJ2-3, with D possibly TRBD2 on 6 matching bases. Trimming took 5 bases from V and 0 from J, leaving 10 bases between them. Germline CDR1 SGHNT, CDR2 YYREEE (reference sequence). The CDR3 sequence is 14 residues long. The CDR3 region has the DNA TGTGCCAGCAGGTCCGGGACTAGCACAGATACGCAGTATTTT. The encoded protein is CASRSGTSTDTQYF. Combining the CDR3 with reference TRBV5-4 and TRBJ2-3 gives the whole variable domain ETGVTQSPTHLIKTRGQQVTLRCSSQSGHNTVSWYQQALGQGPQFIFQYYREEENGRGNFPPRFSGLQFPNYSSELNVNALELDDSALYLCASRSGTSTDTQYFGPGTRLTVL.

The chain joins TRBV28 to TRBJ1-1; D gene unclear. V was trimmed by 7 bases and J by 0 bases, leaving 6 bases between them. CDR1 MDHEN and CDR2 SYDVKM come from the germline V gene. The CDR3 is 12 amino acids. In DNA form, the CDR3 reads TGTGCCAGCACCGAAGTGAACACTGAAGCTTTCTTT. Translation gives CASTEVNTEAFF.

J is TRBJ1-3 and V is TRBV9; D is undetermined. This CDR3 has 16 amino acids. The V gene's germline CDR1 is SGDLS and CDR2 YYNGEE. Deletions cut 4 bases from V and 1 base from J, with 15 bases between. CDR3 region: CASSSPGTTSGNTIYF. CDR3 nucleotide sequence: TGTGCCAGCAGCTCCCCGGGAACAACTTCTGGAAACACCATATATTTT.

This sequence joins TRBV6-5 and TRBJ2-5, with 9 bases aligning to TRBD1. V gave up 5 bases and J gave up 5 bases; unmatched junction bases: 9. The length of the CDR3 is 15 residues. The V gene's germline CDR1 is MNHEY and CDR2 SVGAGI. The CDR3 reads CASSTTGTGWETQYF. The CDR3 bases are TGTGCCAGCAGTACTACCGGGACAGGGTGGGAGACCCAGTACTTC.

As regards this clone: The sample holds other DNA sequences that translate to the same CDR3. The chain's CDR3 is CASSPPGQGPYEQYF. The CDR3 DNA reads TGTGCCAGCTCACCCCCGGGACAGGGTCCCTACGAGCAGTACTTC. J is TRBJ2-7 and V is TRBV18; TRBD1 aligns across 9 bases. J lost 2 bases, V lost 3 bases, and 5 bases had no gene match. The CDR3 covers 15 residues. Germline CDR1 is KGHSH and CDR2 is LQKENI.

This clone was counted only a few times. For the CDR3, the DNA is TGTGCCAGCAGCCGTCTAGGACAGGGGCTGGGGGAGACCCAGTACTTC. It codes for CASSRLGQGLGETQYF. The J gene is TRBJ2-5, the V gene TRBV6-6; TRBD1 matches at 9 bases. The germline V gene has CDR1 MNHNY and CDR2 SVGAGI (reference sequence). This CDR3 spans 16 amino acids. V trimming: 6 bases; J trimming: 5 bases; junction bases outside the gene matches: 13.

V and J are TRBV27 and TRBJ1-2; D is undetermined. CDR1 is MNHEY and CDR2 is SMNVEV in the germline V gene (reference sequence). This CDR3 has 15 residues. Trimming shortened V by 3 bases and J by 7 bases, and 18 bases separated the two germline ends. The CDR3 nucleotides read TGTGCCAGCAGTTTCGGCAGCAGAGCATTGGGTGGCTACACCTTC. Translation: CASSFGSRALGGYTF.

V and J are TRBV28 and TRBJ1-2; tentative D call: TRBD1 (6 bases). Trimming cost V 3 bases and J 4 bases, with 12 bases left between them. This CDR3 contains 14 residues. Per germline, CDR1 MDHEN and CDR2 SYDVKM. CDR3 sequence reads: CASSFRTEAYGYTF. The CDR3 nucleotides read TGTGCCAGCAGTTTTCGGACAGAGGCCTATGGCTACACCTTC.

CDR3 in amino acids: CASSPPFGTGNTGELFF. In DNA form, the CDR3 reads TGTGCCAGCAGCCCACCCTTTGGGACAGGGAACACCGGGGAGCTGTTTTTT. The chain is built from TRBV11-2 and TRBJ2-2; TRBD1 matches 8 bases. With 5 bases clipped from V and 1 base from J, the junction kept 9 bases outside the gene matches. Germline loops: CDR1 SGHAT, CDR2 FQNNGV. The CDR3 has 17 amino acids.

The chain uses TRBV7-6 and TRBJ2-5, with D tentatively TRBD1 (7 bases). The V and J ends lost 5 bases and 2 bases respectively, with 15 bases between them. The germline V gene encodes CDR1 SGHVS and CDR2 FNYEAQ. CDR3 length: 15 residues. The CDR3 bases are TGTGCCAGCAGCCCATACAGGGGAGGACAAGAGACCCAGTACTTC. Protein product: CASSPYRGGQETQYF.

This chain uses TRBV18 with TRBJ2-5; TRBD1 aligns across 8 bases. Gene TRBJ2-7 matches the end of the DNA better, so the J call may be wrong. Looked up from germline, CDR1 is KGHSH and CDR2 is LQKENI. This CDR3 spans 16 amino acids. Written as DNA, the CDR3 is TGTGCCAGCTCACCACTGGGACAGGTGACAACCTACGAGCAGTACTTC. Translation: CASSPLGQVTTYEQYF.

This clone was counted a single time. The chain links TRBV30 to TRBJ1-2; the match to TRBD1 covers 7 bases. This CDR3 has 14 amino acids. Germline V gives CDR1 GTSNPN, CDR2 SVGIG (reference sequence). V was clipped by 1 base and J by 3 bases; unmatched bases: 5. The CDR3 loop reads CAWSDGTEYYGYTF. The CDR3 region has the DNA TGTGCCTGGAGTGACGGGACAGAGTACTATGGCTACACCTTC.

This clone has a single count. The CDR3 sequence is CASSQRGDRAGDQPQHF. The CDR3 nucleotides read TGCGCCAGCAGCCAAAGGGGGGATAGGGCTGGGGATCAGCCCCAGCATTTT. The chain uses TRBV4-1 and TRBJ1-5; possibly TRBD1 for D (6 bases). Germline V lookup: CDR1 MGHRA, CDR2 YSYEKL. V gave up 2 bases and J gave up 5 bases, with 19 bases separating them. The CDR3 consists of 17 residues.

V and J are TRBV7-2 and TRBJ1-4, with D unclear. V lost 0 bases and J lost 8, with 16 bases in between. There are 16 residues in the CDR3. The germline V gene encodes CDR1 SGHTA and CDR2 FQGNSA. The CDR3 nucleotides are TGTGCCAGCAGCTTAGCCAGCGAGCGACTGGGGGAAAAACTGTTTTTT. It translates to CASSLASERLGEKLFF. The complete variable domain, with remaining parts taken from reference TRBV7-2 and TRBJ1-4, reads GAGVSQSPSNKVTEKGKDVELRCDPISGHTALYWYRQSLGQGLEFLIYFQGNSAPDKSGLPSDRFSAERTGGSVSTLTIQRTQQEDSAVYLCASSLASERLGEKLFFGSGTQLSVL.

V is TRBV27 and J is TRBJ2-3, with TRBD1 identical over 8 bases. The V segment lost 4 bases and the J segment 2 bases; nucleotides outside the gene matches: 5. Per germline, CDR1 MNHEY and CDR2 SMNVEV (reference sequence). CDR3 size: 15 residues. The CDR3 is CASSWAGGITDTQYF. For the CDR3, the DNA is TGTGCCAGCAGTTGGGCAGGGGGCATCACAGATACGCAGTATTTT.

The sample holds one count of this clone. The V and J genes are TRBV11-1 and TRBJ2-5, with D possibly TRBD2 on 5 matching bases. Germline V gene sequence: CDR1 SGHAT, CDR2 FQDESV (reference sequence). V dropped 5 bases and J dropped 4 bases, with 17 bases sitting between them. The CDR3 covers 15 residues. CDR3 DNA: TGTGCCAGCAGCCTCCTCACCGGTGGGAGAGAGACCCAGTACTTC. Amino acids: CASSLLTGGRETQYF. Full variable domain (rest looked up from reference TRBV11-1 and TRBJ2-5): EAEVAQSPRYKITEKSQAVAFWCDPISGHATLYWYRQILGQGPELLVQFQDESVVDDSQLPKDRFSAERLKGVDSTLKIQPAELGDSAMYLCASSLLTGGRETQYFGPGTRLLVL.

The rearrangement joins TRBV14 to TRBJ1-1; D is uncertain. V lost 3 bases, J lost 3 bases, and 8 bases lay in between. In germline, CDR1 is SGHDN, CDR2 FVKESK. The CDR3 contains 13 residues. Written as DNA, the CDR3 is TGTGCCAGCAGCCAGACCTTGGACACTGAAGCTTTCTTT. Translating gives CASSQTLDTEAFF.

This chain uses TRBV7-9 with TRBJ2-7, with 12 bases fitting TRBD2. Trimming removed 4 bases from V and 4 bases from J; junction bases left unmatched: 14. CDR3 length: 18 amino acids. Per the germline V gene, CDR1 is SEHNR and CDR2 is FQNEAQ (reference sequence). CDR3 coding DNA: TGTGCCAGCAGCTCTAGCGGGAGGGCCAAACAACCCCTATACGAGCAGTACTTC. It is translated as CASSSSGRAKQPLYEQYF.